These T cell receptor beta chains were read from a single sample in a study of T cells in Graves' hyperthyroidism and ophthalmopathy. TCRdb recomputed calls from the multiplex PCR reads with MiXCR, one row per CDR3 protein. The table lists roughly 420,000 distinct CDR3 sequences, approximately 14% of them singletons. Sequencing was performed on blood. These receptors came from a woman aged 18-29 years with Graves' hyperthyroidism. Each CDR3 is given with its conserved first and last residue. D genes are given only for firm matches. Clone sizes are given selectively: once, few, many, or a class where the clone is expanded.

V	J	D	size	CDR3	DNA
TRBV12-3/TRBV12-4	TRBJ1-1	TRBD1	many	CASRGQGDTEAFF	TGTGCCAGCAGGGGACAGGGGGACACTGAAGCTTTCTTT
TRBV7-8	TRBJ2-1	TRBD2	many	CASSYGTSGRLINEQFF	TGTGCCAGCAGCTACGGGACTAGCGGGAGGCTTATAAATGAGCAGTTCTTC
TRBV27	TRBJ1-1	TRBD1	many	CASSPWTGEAFF	TGTGCCAGCAGTCCCTGGACAGGGGAAGCTTTCTTT
TRBV29-1	TRBJ2-3	NA	NA	CSVAALTSTDTQYF	TGCAGCGTTGCCGCTTTAACTAGCACAGATACGCAGTATTTT
TRBV5-1	TRBJ1-1	NA	many	CASSLFQSDIFGAFF	TGCGCCAGCAGCTTGTTTCAGTCAGACATTTTCGGCGCTTTCTTT
TRBV20-1	TRBJ1-1	TRBD1	few	CSAPPRQGSVNTEAFF	TGCAGTGCTCCCCCAAGACAGGGCTCCGTGAACACTGAAGCTTTCTTT
TRBV7-2	TRBJ1-5	NA	few	CASSLQGTGQPQHF	TGTGCCAGCAGCTTACAGGGGACGGGCCAGCCCCAGCATTTT
TRBV9	TRBJ1-2	NA	NA	CASSAQQYGYTF	TGTGCCAGCAGCGCACAGCAGTATGGCTACACCTTC
TRBV27	TRBJ1-1	TRBD1	NA	CASSNRGLLDTEAFF	TGTGCCAGCAGTAACAGGGGGCTTTTGGACACTGAAGCTTTCTTT
TRBV20-1	TRBJ2-1	NA	many	CSARDSTWLEQFF	TGCAGTGCTAGAGACTCGACTTGGCTTGAGCAGTTCTTC
TRBV29-1	TRBJ1-1	NA	many	CSVGNSEAFF	TGCAGCGTTGGAAATTCTGAAGCTTTCTTT
TRBV4-1	TRBJ2-1	NA	few	CASSQGASSYNEQFF	TGCGCCAGCAGCCAAGGGGCGAGCTCCTACAATGAGCAGTTCTTC
TRBV12-3/TRBV12-4	TRBJ1-3	NA	many	CASKRTGNTIYF	TGTGCCAGCAAAAGAACAGGAAACACCATATATTTT
TRBV6-2/TRBV6-3	TRBJ2-7	NA	many	CASSRWGRSYEQYF	TGTGCCAGCAGTCGGTGGGGGCGTTCCTACGAGCAGTACTTC
TRBV7-8	TRBJ1-3	NA	NA	CASSGGTKDAGNTIYF	TGTGCCAGCAGCGGAGGAACAAAAGATGCTGGAAACACCATATATTTT
TRBV15	TRBJ2-7	TRBD1	NA	CATSRPPTGAYEQYF	TGTGCCACCAGCAGACCCCCGACAGGGGCCTACGAGCAGTACTTC
TRBV2	TRBJ2-5	NA	few	CASLVETQYF	TGTGCCAGCCTGGTAGAGACCCAGTACTTC
TRBV7-8	TRBJ2-3	NA	many	CASSGDRMGNTDTQYF	TGTGCCAGCAGCGGCGACAGGATGGGGAACACAGATACGCAGTATTTT
TRBV10-1	TRBJ2-7	NA	NA	CASSEVGFQAYEQYF	TGCGCCAGCAGTGAAGTTGGGTTCCAAGCCTACGAGCAGTACTTC
TRBV11-2	TRBJ2-1	TRBD2	many	CASSFGDGALAGGPRYNEQFF	TGTGCCAGCAGCTTCGGGGACGGGGCGCTAGCGGGGGGCCCGCGTTACAATGAGCAGTTCTTC
TRBV12-3/TRBV12-4	TRBJ2-1	TRBD1	few	CASSYGQGTYNEQFF	TGTGCCAGCAGTTACGGACAGGGTACCTACAATGAGCAGTTCTTC
TRBV20-1	TRBJ1-3	NA	few	CSARLDGSSGNTIYF	TGCAGTGCTAGATTGGACGGTAGCTCTGGAAACACCATATATTTT
TRBV9	TRBJ1-2	NA	many	CASSVGEGATGYTF	TGTGCCAGCAGCGTAGGAGAAGGGGCGACTGGCTACACCTTC
TRBV5-1	TRBJ2-3	NA	NA	CASSLLDGPGTDTQYF	TGCGCCAGCAGTCTATTGGATGGACCCGGGACAGATACGCAGTATTTT
TRBV18	TRBJ2-7	TRBD1	NA	CASSPASTDRGLYEQYF	TGTGCCAGCTCACCAGCAAGTACGGACAGGGGGCTCTACGAGCAGTACTTC
TRBV12-3/TRBV12-4	TRBJ1-4	NA	many	CASSLRIARGLTNEKLFF	TGTGCCAGCAGTTTACGTATCGCAAGAGGGTTAACTAATGAAAAACTGTTTTTT
TRBV20-1	TRBJ1-5	TRBD1	many	CSADRGIGNQPQHF	TGCAGTGCCGACAGGGGAATCGGCAATCAGCCCCAGCATTTT
TRBV7-2	TRBJ2-5	TRBD1	many	CASSLGGTGVGTQYF	TGTGCCAGCAGCTTAGGGGGGACAGGGGTGGGGACCCAGTACTTC
TRBV27	TRBJ2-2	NA	few	CASSLGTETGELFF	TGTGCCAGCAGTTTGGGGACCGAGACTGGGGAGCTGTTTTTT
TRBV5-1	TRBJ2-7	NA	many	CASSVLGRVEGDPYEQYF	TGCGCCAGCAGCGTGTTGGGTCGGGTTGAAGGGGACCCCTACGAGCAGTACTTC
TRBV7-8	TRBJ2-2	NA	many	CASSLDRATGELFF	TGTGCCAGCAGCTTAGACAGGGCCACCGGGGAGCTGTTTTTT
TRBV2	TRBJ1-6	NA	many	CASSGRTGDSPLHF	TGTGCCAGCAGTGGTAGAACCGGGGACTCACCCCTCCACTTT
TRBV6-1	TRBJ1-5	NA	many	CASSPSGTNQPQHF	TGTGCCAGCAGTCCTAGCGGGACAAATCAGCCCCAGCATTTT
TRBV24-1	TRBJ2-2	TRBD2	NA	CATSDAGVTTGELFF	TGTGCCACCAGTGATGCGGGAGTAACCACCGGGGAGCTGTTTTTT
TRBV20-1	TRBJ2-3	NA	NA	CSAHGGNTQYF	TGCAGTGCTCATGGGGGGAATACGCAGTATTTT
TRBV12-3/TRBV12-4	TRBJ1-2	NA	many	CASSLVEIYGYTF	TGTGCCAGCAGTTTAGTAGAAATCTATGGCTACACCTTC
TRBV28	TRBJ1-2	TRBD1	many	CASRRDRGQEGGYTF	TGTGCCAGCAGGCGGGACAGGGGACAAGAGGGTGGCTACACCTTC
TRBV11-2	TRBJ2-5	TRBD1	many	CASSPTPGQGYFRETQYF	TGTGCCAGCAGCCCCACCCCGGGACAGGGGTATTTTAGGGAGACCCAGTACTTC
TRBV7-9	TRBJ2-7	NA	NA	CASSLAVGFYEQYF	TGTGCCAGCAGCTTAGCTGTCGGATTCTACGAGCAGTACTTC
TRBV20-1	TRBJ2-7	NA	many	CSARGPGERYEQYF	TGCAGTGCTAGGGGCCCAGGGGAACGCTACGAGCAGTACTTC
TRBV5-1	TRBJ2-3	NA	NA	CASSLALADTQYF	TGCGCCAGCAGCTTGGCCTTAGCAGATACGCAGTATTTT
TRBV6-2/TRBV6-3	TRBJ1-2	NA	many	CASSGTDAALNYGYTF	TGTGCCAGTTCCGGGACGGACGCTGCACTTAACTATGGCTACACCTTC
TRBV19	TRBJ2-1	TRBD2	NA	CASSSRTSIEQFF	TGTGCCAGCTCCTCTCGGACTAGCATTGAGCAGTTCTTC
TRBV11-2	TRBJ1-3	NA	many	CASSSFLSGGEDTIYF	TGTGCCAGCAGCTCATTCCTTTCCGGGGGAGAGGACACCATATATTTT
TRBV5-4	TRBJ1-2	TRBD1	few	CASSPTSRTGWDGYTF	TGTGCCAGCAGCCCCACCTCGAGGACAGGGTGGGATGGCTACACCTTC
TRBV12-3/TRBV12-4	TRBJ1-5	NA	few	CASSLFFGQNQPQHF	TGTGCCAGCAGTTTATTTTTTGGGCAGAATCAGCCCCAGCATTTT
TRBV7-8	TRBJ1-1	TRBD1	many	CASSPTGTNTEAFF	TGTGCCAGCAGCCCGACAGGGACGAACACTGAAGCTTTCTTT
TRBV20-1	TRBJ2-7	NA	NA	CSATPDKVSYEQYF	TGCAGTGCTACCCCGGACAAAGTCTCCTACGAGCAGTACTTC
TRBV7-9	TRBJ1-4	TRBD1	NA	CASSHEKKRTGVEKLFF	TGTGCCAGCAGCCACGAAAAAAAAAGGACAGGGGTTGAAAAACTGTTTTTT
TRBV6-1	TRBJ1-2	NA	NA	CASRGRLYGYTF	TGTGCCAGCAGAGGACGGCTCTATGGCTACACCTTC
TRBV12-3/TRBV12-4	TRBJ1-4	NA	NA	CASSLGETRAVEKLFF	TGTGCCAGCAGTTTAGGAGAGACAAGGGCGGTCGAAAAACTGTTTTTT
TRBV4-2	TRBJ2-3	TRBD2	NA	CASSQDLAGGGTRDTQYF	TGTGCCAGCAGCCAAGATTTAGCGGGTGGTGGTACGCGGGATACGCAGTATTTT
TRBV6-1	TRBJ2-7	NA	many	CASSYSFSGNHYEQYF	TGTGCCAGCAGTTACTCTTTCTCCGGGAATCATTACGAGCAGTACTTC
TRBV20-1	TRBJ1-1	NA	many	CSARDGLGLEAFF	TGCAGTGCTAGAGATGGATTGGGACTTGAAGCTTTCTTT